In its sample, the clone carrying this T cell receptor (beta chain) was seen a few times. Antigen: not known. The sample belongs to a study of T-cell memory formation after mild COVID-19. Study information: Largely, TCR clusters stayed within a single donor.

TCR alpha and TCR beta cDNA libraries with sample barcodes and UMIs came from 5'RACE using constant-segment primers. TCRdb re-derived calls from the 5' RACE reads in MiXCR, one entry per CDR3 protein. The data show some 250,000 distinct CDR3 sequences, with roughly 18% seen just once and 23% held by the top ten. The V end was cut by 4 bases, the J end by 2 bases, with 12 bases between. The CDR3 runs 15 residues. Germline lookup yields CDR1 MNHNS and CDR2 SASEGT. Study-wide points: Contracting CD4+ clones lay largely in CM and EM, with CD8+ ones residing in EMRA. Within pre-infection memory, some responding clones were found, suggesting cross-reactive memory joined.

Sequencing input: PBMCs or a T cell subset sorted from them (not recorded which). The chain employs TRBV6-1 and TRBJ1-5; D is uncertain. The sequence derives from a man between 18 and 35 years old who had mild COVID-19 (a few samples of this study predate the infection). Cell type and time point are not known. Written as DNA, the CDR3 is TGTGCCAGCAGTGTACAGAATCTGGGCAATCAGCCCCAGCATTTT. Translated, it gives CASSVQNLGNQPQHF.